The following is a TCR beta chain sequence with its context. This entry is derived from a study of blood T cell repertoires in COVID-19. Here immunoSEQ multiplex PCR was the method, and the copy in TCRdb shows in-frame clones only, minus some. In the table there are 150,000 to 200,000 clones, about 86% of which are singletons. The CDR3 contains 18 residues. The V and J ends lost 0 bases and 8 bases, in that order; junction bases with no gene match: 18. Germline V gives CDR1 SEHNR, CDR2 FQNEAQ (reference sequence). The V gene is TRBV7-9, the J gene TRBJ1-2; TRBD1 aligns across 7 bases. The receptor's source is a woman aged 25 to 39 with active or convalescent COVID-19. Sequencing used peripheral blood. In DNA form, the CDR3 reads TGTGCCAGCAGCTTAGCGATCGGGACAGCTGCTGGGTTTGGGGGCTACACCTTC. Translated, it gives CASSLAIGTAAGFGGYTF.